This TCR beta chain was observed in a study of a mutant IDH1 vaccine in newly diagnosed glioma. Study at large: The study started vaccination 4-6 weeks after radiotherapy alone, or with temozolomide cycles. Treatment recipients were approximately 60% male and around 40% female, and their mean age was approximately 42 years. Radiotherapy, temozolomide, or both had been given previously, and both were given to most.

Time point here: week 47, end of study. Doses comprised 300 ug of mutant IDH1 20-mer peptide each, plus topical imiquimod. As concerns this clone: Its antigen is still unknown.

Per the germline V gene, CDR1 is SGHKS and CDR2 is YYEKEE (reference sequence). The CDR3 has 14 amino acids. Trimming took 2 bases from V and 10 from J, leaving 16 bases between them. The protocol was immunoSEQ multiplex PCR, while the TCRdb copy is restricted to in-frame clones and leaves out a portion. The table records 20,000 to 30,000 clones, 82% of them present only once. The receptor was isolated from a man aged 40-49 years with glioma. Some clones in this sample may be carry-over from other donors' samples. This sample comprised PBMCs, obtained from a glioma patient whose treatment included an IDH1 peptide vaccine. V is TRBV5-5 and J is TRBJ1-5, with D unresolved. CDR3 nucleotides: TGTGCCAGCAGCTTTGGTCACTCTATACCCCCCCAGCATTTT. It specifies CASSFGHSIPPQHF.